This TCR beta chain was obtained from a study of shared clonotypes between healthy human individuals. Whole-study findings and limits: Clonotype sharing across donors was expected to vary with sequencing depth.

Sequencing was performed with immunoSEQ multiplex PCR; in TCRdb, only in-frame clones are kept and a portion is missing. Of more than 2 million clones listed, approximately 94% are singletons. Positive CCR7 selection of CD45RO-negative cells yielded the naive CD8 cells, and terminally differentiated effector memory CD45RA+ cells were excluded. Comments on this clone: The antigen is undetermined.

The length of the CDR3 is 12 residues. Germline V CDR1 and CDR2: SGDLS, YYNGEE. The V gene lost 4 bases and the J gene lost 4 bases, with 6 bases spanning the gap. Material: naive CD8+ T cells sorted from blood. The chain couples TRBV9 to TRBJ2-1; unclear D gene. This TCR was sampled from a man aged 18 to 30 in good health. CDR3 nucleotide sequence: TGTGCCAGCAGCCCCCAATACAATGAGCAGTTCTTC. Translated: CASSPQYNEQFF.